Listed here are 14 T cell receptor beta chains from one sample, sequenced in a study of OX40 agonist ivuxolimab in advanced cancers. Only in-frame clones appear in the TCRdb table, and some are missing; sequencing was by immunoSEQ multiplex PCR. This repertoire shows 39,000 or so clones, 75% to 90% found once; its top ten account for around an eighth. The sequencing used CD4+ or CD8+ T cells sorted from blood, collected in a trial of the OX40 agonist ivuxolimab. Every receptor here comes from an adult with an advanced solid tumor such as melanoma, head and neck, liver or kidney cancer.

The chain is built from TRBV30 and TRBJ2-3; a weak D match, TRBD2 (6 bases). Germline V gene data show CDR1 as GTSNPN and CDR2 as SVGIG (reference sequence). This CDR3 region has 15 residues. Trimming stripped 5 bases from V and 2 bases from J, with 17 bases between. The CDR3 loop is CAWQEDYSYTDTQYF. The CDR3 DNA reads as TGTGCCTGGCAAGAGGACTACAGCTACACAGATACGCAGTATTTT.

This rearrangement joins TRBV9 to TRBJ2-3; no clear D. The germline V and J ends were trimmed by 6 bases and 2 bases, with 16 bases remaining between them. The germline V gene encodes CDR1 SGDLS and CDR2 YYNGEE. The CDR3 has 15 residues. CDR3 sequence: CASTPRYGTTDTQYF. In DNA form, the CDR3 reads TGTGCCAGCACCCCCCGATATGGTACCACAGATACGCAGTATTTT. Using reference TRBV9 and TRBJ2-3 for the parts outside the CDR3, the full variable domain is DSGVTQTPKHLITATGQRVTLRCSPRSGDLSVYWYQQSLDQGLQFLIQYYNGEERAKGNILERFSAQQFPDLHSELNLSSLELGDSALYFCASTPRYGTTDTQYFGPGTRLTVL.

The chain has TRBV27 and TRBJ1-1; D perhaps matches TRBD1 (5 bases). Germline lookup yields CDR1 MNHEY and CDR2 SMNVEV (reference sequence). The CDR3 runs to 12 residues. Trimming cost V 8 bases and J 5 bases, with 12 bases left between them. The CDR3 loop reads CASGHGGTEAFF. The CDR3 DNA reads as TGTGCCAGCGGCCATGGGGGGACTGAAGCTTTCTTT.

V and J are TRBV27 and TRBJ1-2; no clear D. There are 12 residues in the CDR3. V lost 11 bases to trimming and J lost 1 base, with 11 bases between them. Germline V lookup: CDR1 MNHEY, CDR2 SMNVEV (reference sequence). The CDR3 sequence: CAGEWGNYGYTF. CDR3 nucleotide sequence: TGTGCCGGCGAGTGGGGTAACTATGGCTACACCTTC.

The chain uses TRBV13 and TRBJ2-1; D ambiguous. Germline V CDR1 and CDR2: PRHDT, FYEKMQ (reference sequence). Deletions cut 1 base from V and 4 bases from J, with 5 bases between. This CDR3 region has 13 residues. The CDR3 here is CASSLVGYNEQFF. DNA for the CDR3: TGTGCCAGCAGCTTAGTAGGGTACAATGAGCAGTTCTTC.

This chain uses TRBV19 with TRBJ1-2, with D perhaps matching TRBD1 (6 bases). The CDR3 loop spans 15 amino acids. The germline V gene has CDR1 LNHDA and CDR2 SQIVND (reference sequence). The ends were cut back, 5 bases at V and 8 bases at J, with 21 bases in the middle. Here the CDR3 DNA reads TGTGCCAGTAGTCTGGGGAGGACAGCTATTTTAGGCTACACCTTC. As protein: CASSLGRTAILGYTF.

The gene calls are TRBV5-8 and TRBJ2-7; no reliable D call. The CDR3 contains 15 residues. The ends were cut back, 0 bases at V and 4 bases at J, with 14 bases in the middle. Germline V gives CDR1 SGHTS, CDR2 YDEGEE. The CDR3 DNA sequence: TGTGCCAGCAGCTTGGCCGCCGGCGTGGGGTACGAGCAGTACTTC. As protein: CASSLAAGVGYEQYF.

The chain couples TRBV9 to TRBJ1-2; 7 nucleotides align to TRBD1. V gave up 4 bases and J gave up 6 bases; unmatched junction bases: 15. The CDR3 is 16 amino acids. CDR1 is SGDLS, CDR2 YYNGEE, per germline. The CDR3 reads CASSPRVDRLLDGYTF. For the CDR3, the DNA is TGTGCCAGCAGCCCGCGAGTGGACAGGCTCCTTGATGGCTACACCTTC.

This clone ranks as medium-sized. The chain recombines TRBV6-4 with TRBJ1-2, with TRBD1 as a possible D gene (5 bases). The CDR3 consists of 17 residues. The ends were cut back, 0 bases at V and 0 bases at J, with 14 bases in the middle. Germline V gene data show CDR1 as MRHNA and CDR2 as SNTAGT. The CDR3 DNA follows: TGTGCCAGCAGTGACTCGAGGGCAGGGCCTACTAACTATGGCTACACCTTC. Amino acids: CASSDSRAGPTNYGYTF.

The V call is TRBV25-1, the J call TRBJ2-5; D is ambiguous. Germline V lookup: CDR1 MGHDK, CDR2 SYGVNS. This CDR3 is 10 amino acids long. V lost 9 bases to trimming and J lost 3 bases, with 5 bases between them. DNA for the CDR3: TGTGCCAGTAGTAAAGAGACCCAGTACTTC. It is translated as CASSKETQYF.

The chain is built from TRBV15 and TRBJ1-3, with D possibly TRBD1 on 5 matching bases. The CDR3 is made up of 12 amino acids. CDR1 and CDR2 from the germline V gene are LNHNV and YYDKDF (reference sequence). V was trimmed by 5 bases and J by 6 bases, leaving 8 bases between them. The CDR3 bases are TGTGCCACCAGCGGGGGACCAAACACCATATATTTT. Protein: CATSGGPNTIYF. Using reference TRBV15 and TRBJ1-3 for the parts outside the CDR3, the full variable domain is DAMVIQNPRYQVTQFGKPVTLSCSQTLNHNVMYWYQQKSSQAPKLLFHYYDKDFNNEADTPDNFQSRRPNTSFCFLDIRSPGLGDTAMYLCATSGGPNTIYFGEGSWLTVV.

The chain couples TRBV7-9 to TRBJ2-1, with 9 nucleotides matching TRBD2. The junction had 11 bases not matched to a gene; V was cut back by 4 bases and J by 10 bases. The CDR3 totals 15 residues. Germline V gene sequence: CDR1 SEHNR, CDR2 FQNEAQ (reference sequence). The CDR3 loop is CASSSRVSGGWEQFF. The CDR3 region has the DNA TGTGCCAGCAGCTCCCGAGTTAGCGGGGGATGGGAGCAGTTCTTC. Full variable domain (rest looked up from reference TRBV7-9 and TRBJ2-1): DTGVSQNPRHKITKRGQNVTFRCDPISEHNRLYWYRQTLGQGPEFLTYFQNEAQLEKSRLLSDRFSAERPKGSFSTLEIQRTEQGDSAMYLCASSSRVSGGWEQFFGPGTRLTVL.

This clone was observed a handful of times. V and J are TRBV30 and TRBJ1-1; TRBD1 might be the D (5 bases). CDR3 size: 13 residues. Germline V gene lookup returns CDR1 GTSNPN and CDR2 SVGIG (reference sequence). V gave up 3 bases and J gave up 3 bases, with 11 bases separating them. CDR3 nucleotide sequence: TGTGCCTGGAGGCGGGGGGGATACACTGAAGCTTTCTTT. Protein sequence: CAWRRGGYTEAFF.

The table lists this clone with a count of one. The rearrangement uses TRBV27 and TRBJ2-7, with a tentative D call TRBD2 (5 bases). Per the germline V gene, CDR1 is MNHEY and CDR2 is SMNVEV (reference sequence). The germline V and J ends were trimmed by 6 bases and 3 bases, with 18 bases remaining between them. The CDR3 is 15 residues long. Written as DNA, the CDR3 is TGTGCCAGCAGGTTAGGACGGGGAGCCCTCTACGAGCAGTACTTC. As protein: CASRLGRGALYEQYF.